This T cell receptor beta chain originates from a study of identical twins. TCRdb reprocessed the 5' RACE reads with MiXCR, giving one entry per CDR3 protein. The sample has roughly 290,000 distinct CDR3 sequences; about 8% are singletons. This CDR3 region has 15 residues. V dropped 8 bases and J dropped 3; count of bases not matched to a gene: 8. Per the germline V gene, CDR1 is MDHEN and CDR2 is SYDVKM. Another study also made use of these data, one on yellow fever vaccine responses in identical twins.

This sequence originates from a woman under 30 in good health. Sequencing used memory (CD45RO+) T cells sorted from blood. This chain joins TRBV28 and TRBJ1-5, with 9 bases that match TRBD1. CDR3 loop: CASVRTGVLNQPQHF. For the CDR3, the DNA is TGTGCCAGCGTCCGGACAGGGGTACTCAATCAGCCCCAGCATTTT.